The 29 T cell receptor beta chains listed next were all sequenced from one sample in a study of blood T cell repertoires in COVID-19. Profiling relied on immunoSEQ multiplex PCR, and the TCRdb table lists in-frame clones only, not all of them. This table has 200,000 to 300,000 clones, 70% to 90% appearing once. Input material: PBMCs or T cells enriched from blood (not recorded which). Receptor source: a man in his forties who had recovered from COVID-19.

The rearrangement links TRBV14 to TRBJ1-6; D perhaps matches TRBD1 (5 bases). The CDR3 runs to 15 residues. With 0 bases removed from V and 6 bases from J, the gap between germline ends came to 9 bases. CDR1 is SGHDN and CDR2 is FVKESK in the germline V gene. The CDR3 DNA reads TGTGCCAGCAGCCAAGACAGGGTATCTAATTCACCCCTCCACTTT. Amino acid sequence: CASSQDRVSNSPLHF.

J is TRBJ1-1 and V is TRBV27; D might be TRBD1 (5 bases). Germline V lookup: CDR1 MNHEY, CDR2 SMNVEV (reference sequence). This CDR3 has 14 amino acids. Trimming pared 0 bases from V and 3 bases from J, leaving 8 bases between. The DNA for the CDR3 is TGTGCCAGCAGTTTATCCAGGGCGGACACTGAAGCTTTCTTT. Amino acid sequence: CASSLSRADTEAFF.

The chain recombines TRBV10-3 with TRBJ1-4; TRBD1 is a possible D gene (5 bases). Per the germline V gene, CDR1 is ENHRY and CDR2 is SYGVKD. Between the trimmed V and J ends, which lost 5 bases and 0 bases, there was a span of 7 bases. This CDR3 has 14 amino acids. The CDR3 reads CAISRTPTNEKLFF. The CDR3, as DNA: TGTGCCATCAGTCGGACACCAACTAATGAAAAACTGTTTTTT.

The genes are TRBV5-1 and TRBJ1-5; TRBD1 might be the D (6 bases). Trimming pared 4 bases from V and 3 bases from J, leaving 11 bases between. The CDR3 extends over 14 amino acids. In germline, CDR1 is SGHRS, CDR2 YFSETQ. CDR3 residues: CASSPGHLNQPQHF. Here the CDR3 DNA reads TGCGCCAGCAGCCCGGGACACCTCAATCAGCCCCAGCATTTT. The full variable domain, rest sourced from reference TRBV5-1 and TRBJ1-5, is KAGVTQTPRYLIKTRGQQVTLSCSPISGHRSVSWYQQTPGQGLQFLFEYFSETQRNKGNFPGRFSGRQFSNSRSEMNVSTLELGDSALYLCASSPGHLNQPQHFGDGTRLSIL.

The gene calls are TRBV11-3 and TRBJ2-4; possibly TRBD2 for D (5 bases). Looked up from germline, CDR1 is SGHNT and CDR2 is YENEEA. Deletions cut 3 bases from V and 2 bases from J, with 8 bases between. There are 14 residues in the CDR3. Here the CDR3 reads CASSFSGTKNIQYF. CDR3 DNA: TGTGCCAGCAGCTTTTCCGGGACCAAAAACATTCAGTACTTC. Full variable domain (rest looked up from reference TRBV11-3 and TRBJ2-4): EAGVVQSPRYKIIEKKQPVAFWCNPISGHNTLYWYLQNLGQGPELLIRYENEEAVDDSQLPKDRFSAERLKGVDSTLKIQPAELGDSAVYLCASSFSGTKNIQYFGAGTRLSVL.

The V call is TRBV9, the J call TRBJ2-5, with D tentatively TRBD1 (6 bases). V lost 3 bases and J lost 5, with 14 bases in between. Germline assignment: CDR1 SGDLS and CDR2 YYNGEE. CDR3 size: 14 residues. CDR3 DNA: TGTGCCAGCAGCGGGAGTCAGGGGTGGGAGACCCAGTACTTC. Translating gives CASSGSQGWETQYF.

The V and J genes are TRBV27 and TRBJ2-1, with TRBD1 matching over 8 bases. Germline V gene sequence: CDR1 MNHEY, CDR2 SMNVEV (reference sequence). With V trimmed by 4 bases and J by 8 bases, 7 bases remained unmatched. The CDR3 spans 14 residues. The CDR3 loop reads CASSYDRGLDEQFF. CDR3 bases: TGTGCCAGCAGTTACGACAGGGGTTTGGATGAGCAGTTCTTC.

This clone was seen a few times. The rearrangement uses TRBV29-1 and TRBJ2-2, with D maybe TRBD2 (5 bases). Germline values: CDR1 SQVTM, CDR2 ANQGSEA. The V end lost 4 bases, the J end lost 4 bases, and 10 bases lay between the germline ends. The CDR3 has 13 amino acids. The CDR3 is CSVVKRSTGELFF. Here the CDR3 DNA reads TGCAGCGTTGTGAAGCGGAGCACCGGGGAGCTGTTTTTT.

The V and J genes are TRBV9 and TRBJ1-2; 7 bases match TRBD1. V shed 3 bases and J 2 bases; nucleotides not matched to a gene: 16. This CDR3 contains 18 residues. The V gene's germline CDR1 is SGDLS and CDR2 YYNGEE. In nucleotides, the CDR3 is TGTGCCAGCAGCGATACCGACCGGGACAGAGTTTCAAACTATGGCTACACCTTC. As protein: CASSDTDRDRVSNYGYTF.

This clone came up once. This chain uses TRBV27 with TRBJ1-6; tentative D call: TRBD1 (5 bases). This CDR3 is built from 18 residues. V dropped 1 base and J dropped 8 bases, with 21 bases sitting between them. Germline CDR1 reads MNHEY; CDR2 reads SMNVEV (reference sequence). The CDR3 reads CASSLYHGGGTPDSPLHF. CDR3 DNA: TGTGCCAGCAGTTTATACCACGGCGGAGGGACGCCGGATTCACCCCTCCACTTT.

The chain has TRBV7-2 and TRBJ1-6; D ambiguous. The CDR3 has 15 residues. V lost 2 bases to trimming and J lost 5 bases, with 10 bases between them. CDR1 SGHTA and CDR2 FQGNSA come from the germline V gene. CDR3 residues: CASSLRLLHNSPLHF. The CDR3 bases are TGTGCCAGCAGCTTAAGACTCCTCCATAATTCACCCCTCCACTTT.

This chain joins TRBV27 and TRBJ2-1, with TRBD2 identical over 10 bases. Germline-derived CDR1 and CDR2 are MNHEY and SMNVEV (reference sequence). The CDR3 sequence is 15 residues long. V dropped 1 base and J dropped 6; count of bases not matched to a gene: 3. This CDR3 is CASSLYSGGLNEQFF. The CDR3 DNA reads as TGTGCCAGCAGTTTATATAGCGGGGGGCTCAATGAGCAGTTCTTC.

The chain recombines TRBV18 with TRBJ2-1, with D possibly matching TRBD2 (7 bases). The V gene lost 0 bases and the J gene lost 7 bases, with 16 bases spanning the gap. Germline CDR1 reads KGHSH; CDR2 reads LQKENI. This CDR3 has 16 residues. DNA of the CDR3: TGTGCCAGCTCACCACCGGGGGGGGCGTTATTAAATGAGCAGTTCTTC. It yields the protein CASSPPGGALLNEQFF.

This rearrangement joins TRBV18 to TRBJ2-4, with 15 nucleotides matching TRBD2. CDR3 size: 17 residues. The V gene end was trimmed by 0 bases and the J gene end by 5 bases; junction bases not matched to a gene: 2. The germline V gene encodes CDR1 KGHSH and CDR2 LQKENI. CDR3 in DNA: TGTGCCAGCTCACCACCGGGACTAGCGGGGGGTCAAAACATTCAGTACTTC. It specifies CASSPPGLAGGQNIQYF.

The chain has TRBV18 and TRBJ2-7; D possibly corresponds to TRBD1 (6 bases). The germline V gene encodes CDR1 KGHSH and CDR2 LQKENI. V was shortened by 6 bases and J by 2 bases, with 14 bases between the two germline ends. This CDR3 is built from 14 residues. CDR3: CASSPRQDPYEQYF. For the CDR3, the DNA is TGTGCCAGCTCCCCTCGACAGGACCCCTACGAGCAGTACTTC. The full variable domain, with the rest looked up from reference TRBV18 and TRBJ2-7, is NAGVMQNPRHLVRRRGQEARLRCSPMKGHSHVYWYRQLPEEGLKFMVYLQKENIIDESGMPKERFSAEFPKEGPSILRIQQVVRGDSAAYFCASSPRQDPYEQYFGPGTRLTVT.

The gene calls are TRBV24-1 and TRBJ2-1; TRBD1 agrees at 8 bases. V gave up 4 bases and J gave up 9 bases; unmatched junction bases: 10. Germline CDR1 KGHDR, CDR2 SFDVKD. This CDR3 has 15 amino acids. CDR3 nucleotides: TGTGCCACCAGTGACCCCCTAGGACAGGGTGGTGAGCAGTTCTTC. Protein product: CATSDPLGQGGEQFF.

The rearrangement uses TRBV11-2 and TRBJ2-5; TRBD2 matches 16 bases. The germline V gene encodes CDR1 SGHAT and CDR2 FQNNGV. The CDR3 runs 18 residues. V shed 6 bases, J shed 5 bases, and the junction held 12 bases outside the gene matches. The CDR3 DNA sequence: TGTGCCAGCAGAGCTCTGACGGGACTAGCGGGGGGGCTTGAGACCCAGTACTTC. It translates to CASRALTGLAGGLETQYF.

This chain links TRBV11-1 with TRBJ2-5, with 8 bases fitting TRBD1. CDR1 SGHAT and CDR2 FQDESV come from the germline V gene (reference sequence). The CDR3 has 15 amino acids. V dropped 5 bases and J dropped 4; count of bases not matched to a gene: 9. The CDR3 spells CASSPGPTGAETQYF. As DNA, the CDR3 is TGTGCCAGCAGCCCCGGGCCGACAGGGGCAGAGACCCAGTACTTC.

The genes are TRBV6-5 and TRBJ1-1; D may be TRBD1 (5 bases). The CDR3 consists of 15 residues. Germline assignment: CDR1 MNHEY and CDR2 SVGAGI. Trimming removed 6 bases at V and 6 bases at J, with 20 bases between. In DNA form, the CDR3 reads TGTGCCAGCAGATCCCGGGGGAACGCAAGGGCTGAAGCTTTCTTT. This gives the protein CASRSRGNARAEAFF.

V usage is TRBV11-3 and J usage is TRBJ2-3, with 10 bases matching TRBD2. The germline V gene encodes CDR1 SGHNT and CDR2 YENEEA. The CDR3 spans 14 residues. Trimming took 9 bases from V and 4 from J; bases not matched to a gene: 7. CDR3 in amino acids: CASGSGGAADTQYF. DNA of the CDR3: TGTGCCAGTGGAAGCGGGGGGGCCGCAGATACGCAGTATTTT. Together with reference TRBV11-3 and TRBJ2-3, the CDR3 gives the full variable domain: EAGVVQSPRYKIIEKKQPVAFWCNPISGHNTLYWYLQNLGQGPELLIRYENEEAVDDSQLPKDRFSAERLKGVDSTLKIQPAELGDSAVYLCASGSGGAADTQYFGPGTRLTVL.

Only a few counts were recorded for this clone. V gene TRBV6-4 combines with J gene TRBJ2-1; TRBD2 matches 9 bases. The CDR3 runs 17 residues. Germline CDR1 is MRHNA and CDR2 is SNTAGT. Trimming at V came to 0 bases and at J to 0 bases, leaving 3 bases not matched to a gene. This chain's CDR3 is CASSDSGLASSYNEQFF. The CDR3 DNA follows: TGTGCCAGCAGTGACTCTGGACTAGCGAGCTCCTACAATGAGCAGTTCTTC.

V is TRBV6-1 and J is TRBJ1-2; a weak D match, TRBD1 (5 bases). The length of the CDR3 is 15 residues. V lost 0 bases and J lost 4, with 12 bases in between. The V gene's germline CDR1 is MNHNS and CDR2 SASEGT. CDR3 sequence reads: CASSEAGGGTYGYTF. For the CDR3, the DNA is TGTGCCAGCAGTGAAGCGGGGGGTGGTACCTATGGCTACACCTTC.

The chain recombines TRBV27 with TRBJ2-3; 8 nucleotides align to TRBD1. Per germline, CDR1 MNHEY and CDR2 SMNVEV (reference sequence). The CDR3 has 14 residues. The junction had 8 bases not matched to a gene; V was cut back by 10 bases and J by 2 bases. The CDR3 loop reads CAIQGAQPTDTQYF. CDR3 DNA sequence: TGTGCCATTCAGGGGGCGCAGCCCACAGATACGCAGTATTTT.

This clone was recorded only once. The V gene is TRBV6-2 or TRBV6-3, the J gene TRBJ1-2; D is ambiguous. CDR1 and CDR2 (germline): MNHEY, SVGEGT. This CDR3 region has 13 residues. V lost 4 bases to trimming and J lost 8 bases, with 14 bases between them. CDR3 region: CASSLFGEDGYTF. In nucleotides, the CDR3 is TGTGCCAGCAGTTTATTTGGGGAGGACGGCTACACCTTC.

The chain has TRBV2 and TRBJ2-5; D is possibly TRBD1 (5 bases). The CDR3 runs to 14 residues. Trimming cost V 6 bases and J 5 bases, with 16 bases left between them. Germline-derived CDR1 and CDR2 are SNHLY and FYNNEI. CDR3 coding DNA: TGTGCCAGCAGACCCCTCAGGGTACGGGAGACCCAGTACTTC. This translates into CASRPLRVRETQYF.

The chain uses TRBV30 and TRBJ1-2; D gene uncertain. Trimming stripped 0 bases from V and 3 bases from J, with 11 bases between. CDR3 length: 14 amino acids. Germline V gives CDR1 GTSNPN, CDR2 SVGIG (reference sequence). The CDR3 here is CAWSVGRGHYGYTF. CDR3 DNA: TGTGCCTGGAGTGTTGGACGCGGGCACTATGGCTACACCTTC.

The chain recombines TRBV19 with TRBJ1-5, with 8 bases matching TRBD1. Losses at the gene ends were 4 bases for V and 4 bases for J; bases not matched to a gene: 3. From germline, CDR1 is LNHDA and CDR2 SQIVND (reference sequence). The length of the CDR3 is 14 residues. In DNA, the CDR3 is TGTGCCAGTAGTAAGACAGGGGTGAATCAGCCCCAGCATTTT. Translating gives CASSKTGVNQPQHF. Combining the CDR3 with reference TRBV19 and TRBJ1-5 gives the whole variable domain DGGITQSPKYLFRKEGQNVTLSCEQNLNHDAMYWYRQDPGQGLRLIYYSQIVNDFQKGDIAEGYSVSREKKESFPLTVTSAQKNPTAFYLCASSKTGVNQPQHFGDGTRLSIL.

The chain links TRBV7-6 to TRBJ2-1; D gene unclear. V was cut by 4 bases and J by 5 bases, with 9 bases left in between. The germline CDR1 and CDR2 sequences are SGHVS and FNYEAQ. The CDR3 length is 13 residues. The CDR3 protein is CASSSPVHNEQFF. CDR3 DNA sequence: TGTGCCAGCAGCTCCCCCGTCCACAATGAGCAGTTCTTC.

This sequence joins TRBV19 and TRBJ1-5; possible D gene TRBD1, 6 bases. The CDR3 loop spans 15 amino acids. V lost 3 bases to trimming and J lost 2 bases, with 11 bases between them. Germline V gives CDR1 LNHDA, CDR2 SQIVND (reference sequence). The CDR3 coding sequence is TGTGCCAGTAGTATGGGGGGGCAGGGCAATCAGCCCCAGCATTTT. Translation: CASSMGGQGNQPQHF.